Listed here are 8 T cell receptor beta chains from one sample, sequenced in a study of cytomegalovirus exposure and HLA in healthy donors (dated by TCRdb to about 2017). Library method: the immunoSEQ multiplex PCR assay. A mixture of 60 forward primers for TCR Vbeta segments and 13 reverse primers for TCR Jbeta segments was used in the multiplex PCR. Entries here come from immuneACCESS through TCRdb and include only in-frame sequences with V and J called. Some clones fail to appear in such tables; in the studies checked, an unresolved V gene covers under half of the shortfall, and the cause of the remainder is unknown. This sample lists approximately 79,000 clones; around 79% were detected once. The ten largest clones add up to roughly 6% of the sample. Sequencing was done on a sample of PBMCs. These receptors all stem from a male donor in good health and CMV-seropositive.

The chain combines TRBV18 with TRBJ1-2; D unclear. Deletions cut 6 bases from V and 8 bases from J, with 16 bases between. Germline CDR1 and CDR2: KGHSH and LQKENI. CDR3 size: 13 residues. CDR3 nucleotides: TGTGCCAGCTCTCAGGCGGGTGTAGGAGGCTACACCTTC. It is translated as CASSQAGVGGYTF.

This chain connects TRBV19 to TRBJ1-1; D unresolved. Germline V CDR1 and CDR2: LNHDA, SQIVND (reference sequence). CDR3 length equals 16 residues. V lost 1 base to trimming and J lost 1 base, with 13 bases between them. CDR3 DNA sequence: TGTGCCAGTAGTATAGGCGTTGGGCCGCCGAACACTGAAGCTTTCTTT. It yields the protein CASSIGVGPPNTEAFF.

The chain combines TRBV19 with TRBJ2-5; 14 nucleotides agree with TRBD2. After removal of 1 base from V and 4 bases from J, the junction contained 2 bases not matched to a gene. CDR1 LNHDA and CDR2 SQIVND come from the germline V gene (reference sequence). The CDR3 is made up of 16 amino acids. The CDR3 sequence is CASSIGLAGGAETQYF. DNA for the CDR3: TGTGCCAGTAGTATAGGACTAGCGGGGGGGGCAGAGACCCAGTACTTC.

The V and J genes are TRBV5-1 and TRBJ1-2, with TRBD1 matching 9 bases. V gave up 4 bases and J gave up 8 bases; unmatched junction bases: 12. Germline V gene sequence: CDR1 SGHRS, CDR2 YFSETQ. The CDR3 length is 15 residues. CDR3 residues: CASSPPDRGISGYTF. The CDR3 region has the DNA TGCGCCAGCAGCCCTCCGGACAGGGGAATTTCGGGCTACACCTTC.

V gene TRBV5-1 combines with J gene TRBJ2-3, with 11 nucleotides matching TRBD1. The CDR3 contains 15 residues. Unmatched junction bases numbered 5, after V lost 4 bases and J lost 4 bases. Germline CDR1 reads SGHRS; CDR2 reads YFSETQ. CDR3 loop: CASSIGQGASDTQYF. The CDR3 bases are TGCGCCAGCAGCATCGGACAGGGGGCCTCAGATACGCAGTATTTT.

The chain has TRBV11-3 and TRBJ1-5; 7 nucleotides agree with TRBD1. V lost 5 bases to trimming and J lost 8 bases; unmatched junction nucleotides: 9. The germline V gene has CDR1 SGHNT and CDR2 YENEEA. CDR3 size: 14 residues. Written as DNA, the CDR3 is TGTGCCAGCAGCAGACAGGGCCGGCCTAAGCCCCAGCATTTT. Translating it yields CASSRQGRPKPQHF.

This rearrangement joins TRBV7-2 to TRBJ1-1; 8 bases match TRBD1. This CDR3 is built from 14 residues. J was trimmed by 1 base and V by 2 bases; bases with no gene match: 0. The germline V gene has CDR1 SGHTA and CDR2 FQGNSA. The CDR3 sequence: CASSLQGANTEAFF. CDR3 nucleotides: TGTGCCAGCAGCTTACAGGGGGCGAACACTGAAGCTTTCTTT.

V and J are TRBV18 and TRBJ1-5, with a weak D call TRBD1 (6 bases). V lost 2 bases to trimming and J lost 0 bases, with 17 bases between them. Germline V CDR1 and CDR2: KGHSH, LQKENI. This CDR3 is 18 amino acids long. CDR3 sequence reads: CASSPRGGGPYSNQPQHF. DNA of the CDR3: TGTGCCAGCTCACCAAGGGGGGGAGGACCTTATAGCAATCAGCCCCAGCATTTT.